This T cell receptor beta chain emerged from a study of T cell changes during pregnancy in multiple sclerosis. TCRdb's copy holds only in-frame clones and misses some; the assay was immunoSEQ multiplex PCR. The sample lists fewer than 85,000 clones, 93% seen once, with 2.5% in the top ten. This clone was counted a single time. V shed 2 bases and J shed 2 bases, with 13 bases lying between them. The CDR3 sequence is 15 residues long. CDR1 is SGDLS and CDR2 is YYNGEE in the germline V gene. The source was peripheral blood, collected in the second trimester of pregnancy. The chain joins TRBV9 to TRBJ2-5; D possibly corresponds to TRBD1 (6 bases). The clonotype originates from a female donor with multiple sclerosis, enrolled in a pregnancy study. Here the CDR3 reads CASSVLRGTQETQYF. The CDR3, as DNA: TGTGCCAGCAGCGTTCTGAGGGGGACACAAGAGACCCAGTACTTC. The entire variable domain, with the rest obtained from reference TRBV9 and TRBJ2-5, is as follows: DSGVTQTPKHLITATGQRVTLRCSPRSGDLSVYWYQQSLDQGLQFLIQYYNGEERAKGNILERFSAQQFPDLHSELNLSSLELGDSALYFCASSVLRGTQETQYFGPGTRLLVL.